Following are 18 T cell receptor beta chains from one sample sequenced in a study of shared clonotypes between healthy human individuals. Sequencing was performed with immunoSEQ multiplex PCR; in TCRdb, only in-frame clones are kept and a portion is missing. The table lists roughly 890,000 clones, around 92% of them singletons, with approximately 25% in the top ten. Terminally differentiated effector memory CD45RA+ cells were left out of the naive CD8 fraction, which was CD45RO-negative and positively selected for CCR7. What was sequenced was naive CD8+ T cells sorted from blood. The receptors stem from a man under 40 in good health.

The CDR3 bases are TGTGCCATCTTAGGGACAGAGAACACTGAAGCTTTCTTT. Translation: CAILGTENTEAFF. The chain recombines TRBV10-3 with TRBJ1-1; 7 bases line up with TRBD1. Losses at the gene ends were 8 bases for V and 1 base for J; bases not matched to a gene: 4. The CDR3 is made up of 13 amino acids. The germline V gene encodes CDR1 ENHRY and CDR2 SYGVKD.

This clone was picked up one time. The V and J genes are TRBV6-5 and TRBJ2-1, with a tentative D call TRBD1 (5 bases). This CDR3 contains 13 residues. Germline CDR1 MNHEY, CDR2 SVGAGI. The V and J ends lost 4 bases and 4 bases respectively, with 8 bases between them. CDR3 sequence (DNA): TGTGCCAGCAGTTTATCAGGGTACAATGAGCAGTTCTTC. Protein product: CASSLSGYNEQFF.

The chain couples TRBV29-1 to TRBJ2-1; D is possibly TRBD2 (6 bases). The germline CDR1 and CDR2 sequences are SQVTM and ANQGSEA. V lost 2 bases, J lost 2 bases, and 10 bases lay in between. The CDR3 sequence is 14 residues long. CDR3 loop: CSVEMGGTYNEQFF. In nucleotides, the CDR3 is TGCAGCGTTGAAATGGGGGGAACCTACAATGAGCAGTTCTTC.

The genes are TRBV27 and TRBJ1-4; D is unresolved. The germline V gene encodes CDR1 MNHEY and CDR2 SMNVEV (reference sequence). Trimming removed 5 bases at V and 6 bases at J, with 16 bases between. The CDR3 loop spans 15 amino acids. The CDR3 is CASSPLGGFDEKLFF. CDR3 bases: TGTGCCAGCAGTCCACTGGGAGGGTTTGATGAAAAACTGTTTTTT. The whole variable domain, remainder taken from reference TRBV27 and TRBJ1-4, is EAQVTQNPRYLITVTGKKLTVTCSQNMNHEYMSWYRQDPGLGLRQIYYSMNVEVTDKGDVPEGYKVSRKEKRNFPLILESPSPNQTSLYFCASSPLGGFDEKLFFGSGTQLSVL.

This chain joins TRBV4-3 and TRBJ2-7; 9 nucleotides line up with TRBD2. Looked up from germline, CDR1 is LGHNA and CDR2 is YSLEER. The CDR3 runs to 15 residues. The V segment lost 4 bases and the J segment 4 bases; nucleotides outside the gene matches: 8. The CDR3 loop is CASSLVDSGSYEQYF. The CDR3 DNA sequence: TGCGCCAGCAGCCTAGTTGATAGCGGGAGTTACGAGCAGTACTTC.

The J gene is TRBJ1-1, the V gene TRBV19; D call uncertain. Trimming took 3 bases from V and 1 from J, leaving 9 bases between them. Germline lookup yields CDR1 LNHDA and CDR2 SQIVND (reference sequence). The CDR3 covers 14 residues. In DNA form, the CDR3 reads TGTGCCAGTAGTATGTATGAACAGAACACTGAAGCTTTCTTT. Translation: CASSMYEQNTEAFF.

The chain has TRBV7-9 and TRBJ2-7; possible D gene TRBD2, 6 bases. Trimming left V 3 bases short and J 3 bases short, with 15 bases between. The CDR3 has 15 amino acids. Per germline, CDR1 SEHNR and CDR2 FQNEAQ (reference sequence). The CDR3 protein is CASSFGGAGGYEQYF. Written as DNA, the CDR3 is TGTGCCAGCAGCTTTGGGGGAGCGGGCGGCTACGAGCAGTACTTC.

The V call is TRBV19, the J call TRBJ2-1; D may be TRBD1 or TRBD2 (5 bases each). Germline CDR1 is LNHDA and CDR2 is SQIVND (reference sequence). The CDR3 totals 14 residues. V shed 11 bases and J shed 8 bases, with 22 bases lying between them. CDR3 amino acids: CARYSGTGLHEQFF. In nucleotides, the CDR3 is TGTGCCCGCTACTCAGGGACGGGTCTGCATGAGCAGTTCTTC. The full variable domain, with the rest looked up from reference TRBV19 and TRBJ2-1, is DGGITQSPKYLFRKEGQNVTLSCEQNLNHDAMYWYRQDPGQGLRLIYYSQIVNDFQKGDIAEGYSVSREKKESFPLTVTSAQKNPTAFYLCARYSGTGLHEQFFGPGTRLTVL.

The chain links TRBV19 to TRBJ2-7, with 12 bases lining up with TRBD2. CDR1 is LNHDA, CDR2 SQIVND, per germline (reference sequence). V was clipped by 3 bases and J by 4 bases; unmatched bases: 4. The length of the CDR3 is 15 residues. CDR3 amino acids: CASSITSGRSYEQYF. The CDR3, as DNA: TGTGCCAGTAGTATCACTAGCGGGAGGTCTTACGAGCAGTACTTC.

This sequence joins TRBV30 and TRBJ2-5, with D unresolved. The germline V and J ends were trimmed by 1 base and 2 bases, with 8 bases remaining between them. Germline V lookup: CDR1 GTSNPN, CDR2 SVGIG (reference sequence). The CDR3 covers 13 residues. As DNA, the CDR3 is TGTGCCTGGAGTGGCAGGCGTCAAGAGACCCAGTACTTC. Protein: CAWSGRRQETQYF.

This chain's CDR3 is CAWSSQPYLEQYF. CDR3 nucleotide sequence: TGTGCCTGGAGTTCCCAGCCGTACCTCGAGCAGTACTTC. The chain is built from TRBV30 and TRBJ2-7; D not resolved. This CDR3 has 13 residues. The V end was cut by 2 bases, the J end by 6 bases, with 14 bases between. The germline V gene has CDR1 GTSNPN and CDR2 SVGIG (reference sequence).

The chain recombines TRBV6-5 with TRBJ2-2; D not resolved. The CDR3 consists of 15 residues. V dropped 6 bases and J dropped 0 bases, with 11 bases sitting between them. CDR1 and CDR2 (germline): MNHEY, SVGAGI. This CDR3 is CASRTDTANTGELFF. CDR3 nucleotide sequence: TGTGCCAGCAGGACGGATACCGCGAACACCGGGGAGCTGTTTTTT.

The rearrangement joins TRBV7-9 to TRBJ2-2, with D maybe TRBD1 (5 bases). Per germline, CDR1 SEHNR and CDR2 FQNEAQ (reference sequence). The V gene lost 2 bases and the J gene lost 8 bases, with 15 bases spanning the gap. The CDR3 has 15 amino acids. CDR3 sequence reads: CASSLFDQGSGELFF. In DNA, the CDR3 is TGTGCCAGCAGCTTATTTGACCAGGGTTCGGGGGAGCTGTTTTTT.

Comment on this clone: At one boundary the junction diverges from the germline segment, which might be a read error. The chain joins TRBV5-4 to TRBJ2-4; D is uncertain. The CDR3 loop spans 13 amino acids. Germline V lookup: CDR1 SGHNT, CDR2 YYREEE (reference sequence). For the CDR3, the DNA is TGTGCCAGCAGCTTTCGAGCCGAAAACATTCAGTACTTC. Amino acid sequence: CASSFRAENIQYF.

The chain joins TRBV6-1 to TRBJ2-7, with D maybe TRBD1 (6 bases). Germline V gene lookup returns CDR1 MNHNS and CDR2 SASEGT. Between the trimmed V and J ends, which lost 3 bases and 6 bases, there was a span of 21 bases. The CDR3 runs to 16 residues. CDR3 bases: TGTGCCAGCAGTGAGCTGCCGGCCGGACAGTCAGGCGAGCAGTACTTC. Translating gives CASSELPAGQSGEQYF.

V usage is TRBV5-8 and J usage is TRBJ2-1; 10 bases fit TRBD2. The CDR3 loop spans 15 amino acids. From germline, CDR1 is SGHTS and CDR2 YDEGEE. The trim removed 4 bases at V and 6 bases at J, leaving 7 bases unmatched. Here the CDR3 DNA reads TGTGCCAGCAGCAAACTAGCGGGGCTTGTCAATGAGCAGTTCTTC. Its translation is CASSKLAGLVNEQFF.

This rearrangement joins TRBV10-1 to TRBJ2-4; TRBD1 might be the D (6 bases). Per germline, CDR1 WNHNN and CDR2 SYGVQD (reference sequence). The CDR3 loop spans 17 amino acids. Trimming removed 0 bases at V and 3 bases at J, with 15 bases between. The CDR3 region has the DNA TGCGCCAGCAGTGAGTCGGGGGCAGGGTATGGCAAAAACATTCAGTACTTC. It specifies CASSESGAGYGKNIQYF.

This chain uses TRBV7-9 with TRBJ2-7; D perhaps matches TRBD2 (5 bases). The CDR3 extends over 12 amino acids. CDR1 SEHNR and CDR2 FQNEAQ come from the germline V gene (reference sequence). Deletions cut 1 base from V and 7 bases from J, with 8 bases between. Written as DNA, the CDR3 is TGTGCCAGCAGCTTAGGTAGCGAGGAGCAGTACTTC. Translating it yields CASSLGSEEQYF.